The 7 T cell receptor beta chains in this list originate from one sample, sequenced in a study of human T cells and chemical hapten exposure. TCRdb re-derived calls from the RACE reads in MiXCR, one entry per CDR3 protein. The sample lists about 80,000 distinct CDR3 sequences, approximately 14% occurring once. Time point defined: pre-sensitization, week 0. Treatment described: therapeutic diphenylcyclopropenone sensitization with weekly scalp DPC. The sample consisted of whole blood, taken in connection with sensitization to the hapten diphenylcyclopropenone (DPC). Receptors originate from a woman aged 45-65 years with alopecia areata. Some clones in this sample may be carry-over from other donors' samples.

This chain joins TRBV2 and TRBJ2-7; 9 bases are a match to TRBD2. V trimming: 6 bases; J trimming: 3 bases; junction bases outside the gene matches: 3. This CDR3 comprises 13 residues. The V gene's germline CDR1 is SNHLY and CDR2 FYNNEI. CDR3 protein: CASRQTSGYEQYF. CDR3 sequence (DNA): TGTGCCAGCAGGCAGACTAGCGGCTACGAGCAGTACTTC.

The table lists this clonotype with a few counts. The chain couples TRBV7-9 to TRBJ2-1; no reliable D call. V lost 5 bases and J lost 0, with 11 bases in between. The germline gives CDR1 SEHNR, CDR2 FQNEAQ (reference sequence). The CDR3 runs 15 residues. CDR3 nucleotide sequence: TGTGCCAGCAGCCCTAAGATTTACTCCTACAATGAGCAGTTCTTC. This gives the protein CASSPKIYSYNEQFF.

In this sample, this clonotype turned up a few times. The CDR3 spells CASSLEASGVTDTQYF. CDR3 nucleotide sequence: TGTGCCAGCAGCTTAGAGGCTAGCGGGGTCACAGATACGCAGTATTTT. The rearrangement joins TRBV7-6 to TRBJ2-3; TRBD2 matches at 9 bases. Trimming took 1 base from V and 2 from J; bases not matched to a gene: 4. CDR1 is SGHVS and CDR2 is FNYEAQ in the germline V gene. This CDR3 has 16 amino acids.

The rearrangement joins TRBV14 to TRBJ2-4; 9 nucleotides agree with TRBD1. The CDR3 has 13 residues. The junction had 3 bases not matched to a gene; V was cut back by 6 bases and J by 6 bases. Germline V gives CDR1 SGHDN, CDR2 FVKESK. CDR3 DNA: TGTGCCAGCAGTGGACAGGGGAGAAACATTCAGTACTTC. Its translation: CASSGQGRNIQYF.

The chain links TRBV5-4 to TRBJ1-2, with D perhaps TRBD1 (5 bases). Germline V gene lookup returns CDR1 SGHNT and CDR2 YYREEE (reference sequence). V dropped 3 bases and J dropped 0 bases, with 9 bases sitting between them. The CDR3 extends over 14 amino acids. CDR3 sequence (DNA): TGTGCCAGCAGCTCAAAAGGGGCTAACTATGGCTACACCTTC. It translates to CASSSKGANYGYTF.

There are a few counts of this clonotype. The chain uses TRBV20-1 and TRBJ1-6; 12 bases fit TRBD1. The CDR3 is 14 residues long. Germline CDR1 DFQATT, CDR2 SNEGSKA (reference sequence). Losses at the gene ends were 5 bases for V and 9 bases for J; bases not matched to a gene: 5. As DNA, the CDR3 is TGCAGTGCTGCCGGGACAGGGGGCGGTTCACCCCTCCACTTT. It yields the protein CSAAGTGGGSPLHF.

This chain uses TRBV6-1 with TRBJ1-2; D unresolved. The V end lost 3 bases, the J end lost 2 bases, and 10 bases lay between the germline ends. Looked up from germline, CDR1 is MNHNS and CDR2 is SASEGT. The CDR3 is 14 residues long. The CDR3 DNA follows: TGTGCCAGCAGTGATCTAGGCTGGAACTATGGCTACACCTTC. Protein product: CASSDLGWNYGYTF.